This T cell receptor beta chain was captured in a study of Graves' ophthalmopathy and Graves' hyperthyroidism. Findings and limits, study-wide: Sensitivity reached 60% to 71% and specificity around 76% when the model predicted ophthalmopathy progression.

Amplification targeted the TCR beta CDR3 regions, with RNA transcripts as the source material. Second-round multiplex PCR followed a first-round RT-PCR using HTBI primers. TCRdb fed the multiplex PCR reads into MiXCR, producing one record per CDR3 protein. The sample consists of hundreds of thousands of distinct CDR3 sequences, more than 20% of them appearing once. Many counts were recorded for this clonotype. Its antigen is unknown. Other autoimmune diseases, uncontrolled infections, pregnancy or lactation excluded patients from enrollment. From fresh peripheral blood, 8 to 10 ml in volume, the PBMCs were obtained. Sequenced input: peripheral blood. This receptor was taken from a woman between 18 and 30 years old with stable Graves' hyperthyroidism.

CDR3 DNA: TGCGCCAGCAGCCAAACCTACTCGATAGCCGGACCCCAGCATTTT. This translates into CASSQTYSIAGPQHF. The gene calls are TRBV4-3 and TRBJ1-5; D remains unclear. Germline CDR1 LGHNA, CDR2 YSLEER. The ends were cut back, 2 bases at V and 10 bases at J, with 18 bases in the middle. There are 15 residues in the CDR3.